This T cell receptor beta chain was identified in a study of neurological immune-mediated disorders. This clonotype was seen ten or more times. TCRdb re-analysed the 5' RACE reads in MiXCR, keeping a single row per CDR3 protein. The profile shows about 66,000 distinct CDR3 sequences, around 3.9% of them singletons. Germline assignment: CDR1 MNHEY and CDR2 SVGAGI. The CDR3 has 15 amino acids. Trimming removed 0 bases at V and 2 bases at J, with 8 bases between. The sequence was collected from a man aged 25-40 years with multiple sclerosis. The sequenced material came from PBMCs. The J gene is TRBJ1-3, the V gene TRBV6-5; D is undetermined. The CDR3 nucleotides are TGTGCCAGCAGTTACTCGGGCGGCCCTGGAAACACCATATATTTT. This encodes CASSYSGGPGNTIYF.